The 26 T cell receptor beta chains below all came from one sample that was sequenced in a study of T cells in Graves' hyperthyroidism and ophthalmopathy (dated by TCRdb to the late 2010s). Library preparation was by multiplex PCR. The listed sequencing device is Illumina HiSeq 2000. TCR beta CDR3 regions were amplified from RNA transcripts. For the first round of RT-PCR on the TCR CDR3, the HTBI primer set was used together with the Qiagen OneStep RT-PCR kit. TCRdb cleaned the public reads at Q25 with fastp, built clones with MiXCR and kept in-frame beta chains. Each entry is one CDR3 protein sequence, shown with its most common DNA and genes. In this sample the table shows a few hundred thousand distinct CDR3 sequences, roughly 13% of which occur a single time. Around 5.4% of the sample is in the top ten clones. The sample was blood. The receptors derive from a young woman with Graves' hyperthyroidism that later progressed to Graves' ophthalmopathy.

Regarding this clonotype: It may be a read error: a sequence one base away is much more abundant. The rearrangement links TRBV11-1 to TRBJ2-7; D is perhaps TRBD1 (5 bases). This CDR3 is built from 14 residues. Germline loops: CDR1 SGHAT, CDR2 FQDESV (reference sequence). CDR3 loop: CAGSLGRTSYEQYF. The CDR3 coding sequence is TGTGCCGGCAGCTTGGGGCGGACATCCTACGAGCAGTACTTC.

This chain connects TRBV20-1 to TRBJ2-7; D unclear. V lost 3 bases and J 5 bases, leaving 11 bases between the germline ends. Germline V gives CDR1 DFQATT, CDR2 SNEGSKA (reference sequence). The CDR3 contains 12 residues. The CDR3 here is CSASVSGHEQYF. Written as DNA, the CDR3 is TGCAGTGCTAGTGTGTCGGGCCACGAGCAGTACTTC.

The chain combines TRBV13 with TRBJ2-3, with a weak D call TRBD2 (5 bases). The V end lost 0 bases, the J end lost 7 bases, and 26 bases lay between the germline ends. Germline loops: CDR1 PRHDT, CDR2 FYEKMQ (reference sequence). The CDR3 has 19 residues. The DNA for the CDR3 is TGTGCCAGCAGCTTAGGCCCCTCCCTTCGGGGTAATACAACTTATACGCAGTATTTT. Translation: CASSLGPSLRGNTTYTQYF.

Concerning this clonotype itself: This clone may be a read error of a much larger clone one base away. The chain has TRBV30 and TRBJ1-1, with D perhaps TRBD1 (5 bases). The CDR3 has 17 amino acids. Germline CDR1 GTSNPN, CDR2 SVGIG (reference sequence). Trimming pared 3 bases from V and 3 bases from J, leaving 23 bases between. The CDR3 DNA reads TGTGCCTGGAGATATGATGTGGGACGGATAAGGGACACTGAAGCTTTCTTT. This sequence encodes CAWRYDVGRIRDTEAFF.

This clonotype occurred many times. This rearrangement joins TRBV24-1 to TRBJ2-1; TRBD2 aligns across 14 bases. The V gene end was trimmed by 3 bases and the J gene end by 6 bases; junction bases not matched to a gene: 3. In germline, CDR1 is KGHDR, CDR2 SFDVKD. The CDR3 spans 16 residues. As DNA, the CDR3 is TGTGCCACCAGTGATCCGGGACTAGCGGGAGTCAATGAGCAGTTCTTC. Residues: CATSDPGLAGVNEQFF.

This clonotype was counted at least ten times. The V call is TRBV18, the J call TRBJ2-1; TRBD1 aligns across 10 bases. The V gene's germline CDR1 is KGHSH and CDR2 LQKENI. Unmatched junction bases numbered 4, after V lost 0 bases and J lost 5 bases. The CDR3 covers 16 residues. The CDR3 DNA follows: TGTGCCAGCTCACCACCTGGGACAGGGGTTAACAATGAGCAGTTCTTC. It codes for CASSPPGTGVNNEQFF.

This clonotype was seen a handful of times. This chain joins TRBV19 and TRBJ1-5; unclear D gene. The CDR3 has 18 amino acids. Germline V lookup: CDR1 LNHDA, CDR2 SQIVND (reference sequence). The V gene lost 3 bases and the J gene lost 0 bases, with 18 bases spanning the gap. The CDR3 DNA follows: TGTGCCAGTAGTATCGGGAACAGAAAGACTTATAGCAATCAGCCCCAGCATTTT. Its protein product is CASSIGNRKTYSNQPQHF.

This clonotype was seen repeatedly, ten times or more. The gene calls are TRBV12-3 or TRBV12-4 and TRBJ1-2; TRBD1 aligns across 7 bases. The CDR3 runs 15 residues. Losses at the gene ends were 6 bases for V and 2 bases for J; bases not matched to a gene: 9. The CDR3 nucleotides read TGTGCCAGCAGGGTGACGGGGACAGTCAACTATGGCTACACCTTC. Encoded protein: CASRVTGTVNYGYTF.

The rearrangement links TRBV19 to TRBJ2-1, with 12 bases that match TRBD1. CDR1 is LNHDA and CDR2 is SQIVND in the germline V gene (reference sequence). The CDR3 sequence is 16 residues long. The ends lost 3 bases at V and 8 bases at J; junction bases unmatched: 8. CDR3 nucleotides: TGTGCCAGTAGTATTCCCGGGACAGGGGGCTGGGATGAGCAGTTCTTC. Translated: CASSIPGTGGWDEQFF.

This chain connects TRBV18 to TRBJ2-1, with TRBD2 matching over 7 bases. This CDR3 spans 15 amino acids. The germline V gene has CDR1 KGHSH and CDR2 LQKENI. J was trimmed by 7 bases and V by 3 bases; bases with no gene match: 9. CDR3 in DNA: TGTGCCAGCTCACCCCTCGGGGGGTTGGGGAATGAGCAGTTCTTC. This translates into CASSPLGGLGNEQFF. The entire variable domain, with the rest obtained from reference TRBV18 and TRBJ2-1, is as follows: NAGVMQNPRHLVRRRGQEARLRCSPMKGHSHVYWYRQLPEEGLKFMVYLQKENIIDESGMPKERFSAEFPKEGPSILRIQQVVRGDSAAYFCASSPLGGLGNEQFFGPGTRLTVL.

The chain carries TRBV10-3 and TRBJ2-1; no definite D call. CDR1 ENHRY and CDR2 SYGVKD come from the germline V gene. The V and J ends lost 4 bases and 10 bases respectively, with 8 bases between them. CDR3 size: 11 residues. The CDR3 nucleotides are TGTGCCATCAGTGGCGCAGGCGAGCAGTTCTTC. Its translation: CAISGAGEQFF.

This clonotype occurred many times. J is TRBJ1-1 and V is TRBV12-3 or TRBV12-4, with D hard to call. Deletions cut 3 bases from V and 6 bases from J, with 8 bases between. The CDR3 has 12 amino acids. This CDR3 reads CASSLNVAEAFF. Here the CDR3 DNA reads TGTGCCAGCAGTTTGAATGTCGCTGAAGCTTTCTTT.

Many counts were recorded for this clonotype. The CDR3 is CASSFTPSETEAFF. The CDR3, as DNA: TGTGCCAGCAGTTTTACCCCCTCGGAGACTGAAGCTTTCTTT. The chain combines TRBV28 with TRBJ1-1; D is unresolved. Germline V CDR1 and CDR2: MDHEN, SYDVKM. V was clipped by 3 bases and J by 5 bases, with 13 bases between them. The CDR3 extends over 14 amino acids.

This clonotype was observed at least ten times. CDR3 sequence reads: CASSRRTSESYEQYF. The DNA for the CDR3 is TGTGCCAGCAGCCGACGGACTTCTGAATCCTACGAGCAGTACTTC. The chain recombines TRBV9 with TRBJ2-7; perhaps TRBD2 as D (5 bases). The CDR3 spans 15 residues. The germline CDR1 and CDR2 sequences are SGDLS and YYNGEE. The V end lost 4 bases, the J end lost 1 base, and 15 bases lay between the germline ends.

This clonotype was seen many times. This chain links TRBV7-9 with TRBJ2-1; TRBD2 aligns across 9 bases. The CDR3 loop spans 16 amino acids. V lost 0 bases and J lost 8; bases outside the gene matches: 8. Germline V lookup: CDR1 SEHNR, CDR2 FQNEAQ (reference sequence). CDR3 in amino acids: CASSLAKLAGIDEQFF. In DNA, the CDR3 is TGTGCCAGCAGCTTAGCTAAGCTAGCGGGGATCGATGAGCAGTTCTTC.

This clonotype was seen only a few times. V usage is TRBV4-3 and J usage is TRBJ2-7; the D gene is possibly TRBD1 (5 bases). The germline V and J ends were trimmed by 0 bases and 3 bases, with 12 bases remaining between them. CDR1 is LGHNA, CDR2 YSLEER, per germline. The CDR3 contains 15 residues. The CDR3 sequence: CASSQDFAGYYEQYF. In DNA form, the CDR3 reads TGCGCCAGCAGCCAAGATTTTGCAGGGTACTACGAGCAGTACTTC.

This chain uses TRBV7-3 with TRBJ2-5; D is perhaps TRBD2 (6 bases). Germline CDR1 SGHTA, CDR2 FQGTGA. This CDR3 contains 14 residues. Trimming removed 2 bases from V and 3 bases from J, with 10 bases in between. The CDR3 is CASSLGGFEETQYF. As DNA, the CDR3 is TGTGCCAGCAGCTTAGGAGGGTTTGAAGAGACCCAGTACTTC.

This clonotype was counted ten times or more. The gene calls are TRBV12-5 and TRBJ2-1; TRBD2 might be the D (5 bases). V shed 3 bases and J shed 5 bases, with 20 bases lying between them. Germline V gene data show CDR1 as LGHNT and CDR2 as FRNRAP. CDR3 length equals 17 residues. The CDR3: CASGFFSAERLNNEQFF. As DNA, the CDR3 is TGTGCTAGTGGTTTCTTTAGTGCGGAGCGGTTAAACAATGAGCAGTTCTTC. Complete variable domain (other parts from reference TRBV12-5 and TRBJ2-1): DARVTQTPRHKVTEMGQEVTMRCQPILGHNTVFWYRQTMMQGLELLAYFRNRAPLDDSGMPKDRFSAEMPDATLATLKIQPSEPRDSAVYFCASGFFSAERLNNEQFFGPGTRLTVL.

This clonotype has at least ten counts. The chain combines TRBV18 with TRBJ1-5; a weak D match, TRBD1 (6 bases). Germline V CDR1 and CDR2: KGHSH, LQKENI. The CDR3 extends over 15 amino acids. The V end lost 4 bases, the J end lost 2 bases, and 12 bases lay between the germline ends. The CDR3 region is CASSLQGDGNQPQHF. In nucleotides, the CDR3 is TGTGCCAGCTCACTACAGGGTGATGGCAATCAGCCCCAGCATTTT. Using reference TRBV18 and TRBJ1-5 for the parts outside the CDR3, the full variable domain is NAGVMQNPRHLVRRRGQEARLRCSPMKGHSHVYWYRQLPEEGLKFMVYLQKENIIDESGMPKERFSAEFPKEGPSILRIQQVVRGDSAAYFCASSLQGDGNQPQHFGDGTRLSIL.

This clonotype appeared a few times. A clone one base away is much larger, so this may be a read error. This chain uses TRBV24-1 with TRBJ2-2; D is possibly TRBD1 (6 bases). Germline CDR1 and CDR2: KGHDR and SFDVKD. This CDR3 comprises 14 residues. CDR3 residues: CATGGRANIGELFF. The CDR3 nucleotides read TGTGCCACCGGGGGCAGGGCGAACATCGGGGAGCTGTTTTTT.

This clonotype occurred many times. J is TRBJ2-1 and V is TRBV7-2; TRBD1 aligns across 10 bases. The CDR3 is made up of 19 amino acids. The V gene end was trimmed by 5 bases and the J gene end by 0 bases; junction bases not matched to a gene: 13. Germline V lookup: CDR1 SGHTA, CDR2 FQGNSA. The CDR3, as DNA: TGTGCCAGCAGCGGCGACGGGACAGGGGACCCAGGCTCCTACAATGAGCAGTTCTTC. Translating gives CASSGDGTGDPGSYNEQFF.

This clonotype was seen many times. The chain links TRBV7-9 to TRBJ2-7, with TRBD1 matching over 7 bases. The CDR3 is 13 residues long. The germline V gene has CDR1 SEHNR and CDR2 FQNEAQ (reference sequence). Trimming at V came to 8 bases and at J to 3 bases, leaving 7 bases not matched to a gene. Written as DNA, the CDR3 is TGTGCCAGCGGAACTACAGGGGTCTACGAGCAGTACTTC. As protein: CASGTTGVYEQYF.

The chain is built from TRBV24-1 and TRBJ2-3; D unclear. Germline V gene data show CDR1 as KGHDR and CDR2 as SFDVKD. The length of the CDR3 is 13 residues. V shed 9 bases and J shed 0 bases, with 9 bases lying between them. The CDR3 nucleotides read TGTGCCACCGGCGGTAAGAGCACAGATACGCAGTATTTT. Translated, it gives CATGGKSTDTQYF.

This clonotype was detected a few times. The chain has TRBV29-1 and TRBJ2-7; weak D call: TRBD2 (6 bases). In germline, CDR1 is SQVTM, CDR2 ANQGSEA. V shed 3 bases and J shed 3 bases, with 12 bases lying between them. The CDR3 is 13 residues long. CDR3 DNA sequence: TGCAGCGTTGAGGGCGGGACTGACTACGAGCAGTACTTC. This encodes CSVEGGTDYEQYF.

This clonotype appeared a few times. CDR3 nucleotides: TGTGCCTGGAGGGCCCGGGGGGTGGAAAAACTGTTTTTT. It encodes CAWRARGVEKLFF. V usage is TRBV30 and J usage is TRBJ1-4; D is possibly TRBD1 (5 bases). V gave up 3 bases and J gave up 8 bases, with 13 bases separating them. This CDR3 is 13 amino acids long. CDR1 GTSNPN and CDR2 SVGIG come from the germline V gene (reference sequence).

The sample holds many counts of this clonotype. The gene calls are TRBV27 and TRBJ1-2, with 8 nucleotides matching TRBD1. The trim removed 3 bases at V and 4 bases at J, leaving 13 bases unmatched. The CDR3 totals 17 residues. The germline V gene has CDR1 MNHEY and CDR2 SMNVEV (reference sequence). CDR3 in amino acids: CASSFTASGTGFYGYTF. CDR3 bases: TGTGCCAGCAGTTTCACTGCTAGCGGGACAGGTTTCTATGGCTACACCTTC.